This T cell receptor (beta chain) was sequenced during a study of control samples from healthy donors and cancer patients. This CDR3 is 15 amino acids long. V lost 4 bases to trimming and J lost 6 bases; unmatched junction nucleotides: 10. Germline V lookup: CDR1 SGHRS, CDR2 YFSETQ. Assay: immunoSEQ multiplex PCR; the TCRdb copy retains only in-frame clones and omits some. This table has about 150,000 clones, around 90% appearing once. The chain is built from TRBV5-1 and TRBJ1-2, with 9 positions matching TRBD1. The clonotype comes from a man between 18 and 29 years old in good health. Sequenced: blood. The CDR3 DNA follows: TGCGCCAGCAGCCGAGAAATAACAGGGGGCGATGGCTACACCTTC. Translation gives CASSREITGGDGYTF.